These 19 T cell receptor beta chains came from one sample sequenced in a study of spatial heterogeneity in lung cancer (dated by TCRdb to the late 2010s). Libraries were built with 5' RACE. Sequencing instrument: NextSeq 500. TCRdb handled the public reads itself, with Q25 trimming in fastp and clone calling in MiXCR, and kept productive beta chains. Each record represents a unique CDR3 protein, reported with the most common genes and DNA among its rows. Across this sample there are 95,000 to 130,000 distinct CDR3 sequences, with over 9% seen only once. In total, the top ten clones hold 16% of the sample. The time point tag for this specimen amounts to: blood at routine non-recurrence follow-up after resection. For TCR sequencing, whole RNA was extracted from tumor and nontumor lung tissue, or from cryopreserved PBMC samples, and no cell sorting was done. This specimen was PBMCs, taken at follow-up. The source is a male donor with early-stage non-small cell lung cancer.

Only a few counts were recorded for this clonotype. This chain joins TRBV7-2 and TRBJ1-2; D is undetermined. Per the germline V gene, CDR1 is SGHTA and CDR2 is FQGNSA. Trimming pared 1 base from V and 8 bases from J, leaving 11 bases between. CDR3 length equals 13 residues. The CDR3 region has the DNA TGTGCCAGCAGCTTAGGACAACCGCAAGGCTACACCTTC. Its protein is CASSLGQPQGYTF.

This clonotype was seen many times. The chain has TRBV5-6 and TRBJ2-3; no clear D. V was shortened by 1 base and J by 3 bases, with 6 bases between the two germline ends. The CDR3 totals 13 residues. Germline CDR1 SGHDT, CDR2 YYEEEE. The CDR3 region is CASSLKGTDTQYF. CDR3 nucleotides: TGTGCCAGCAGCTTGAAAGGGACAGATACGCAGTATTTT.

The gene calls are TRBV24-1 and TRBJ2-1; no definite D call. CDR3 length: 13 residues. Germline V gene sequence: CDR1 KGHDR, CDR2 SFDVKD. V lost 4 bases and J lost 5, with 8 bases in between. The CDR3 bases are TGTGCCACCAGTGACGCTGCTAACAATGAGCAGTTCTTC. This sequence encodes CATSDAANNEQFF.

The CDR3 loop is CASSPTLLAGGLKTDTQYF. The CDR3 DNA reads TGTGCCAGCAGCCCGACCTTACTAGCGGGGGGGCTGAAGACAGATACGCAGTATTTT. The chain is built from TRBV7-9 and TRBJ2-3; TRBD2 matches at 13 bases. The CDR3 has 19 amino acids. The V gene's germline CDR1 is SEHNR and CDR2 FQNEAQ (reference sequence). Trimming at V came to 5 bases and at J to 3 bases, leaving 14 bases not matched to a gene.

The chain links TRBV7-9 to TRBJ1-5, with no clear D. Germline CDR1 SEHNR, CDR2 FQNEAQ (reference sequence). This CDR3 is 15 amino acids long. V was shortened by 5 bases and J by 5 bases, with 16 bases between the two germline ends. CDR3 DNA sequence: TGTGCCAGCAGCGCGGACGGAGCCTTCCATCAGCCCCAGCATTTT. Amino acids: CASSADGAFHQPQHF.

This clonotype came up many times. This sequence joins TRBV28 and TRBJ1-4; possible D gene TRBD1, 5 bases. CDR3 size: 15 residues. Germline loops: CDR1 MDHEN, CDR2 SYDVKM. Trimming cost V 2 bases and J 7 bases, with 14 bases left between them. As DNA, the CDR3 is TGTGCCAGCAGTTTAAACTCAGGGTCGGGTGAAAAACTGTTTTTT. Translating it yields CASSLNSGSGEKLFF.

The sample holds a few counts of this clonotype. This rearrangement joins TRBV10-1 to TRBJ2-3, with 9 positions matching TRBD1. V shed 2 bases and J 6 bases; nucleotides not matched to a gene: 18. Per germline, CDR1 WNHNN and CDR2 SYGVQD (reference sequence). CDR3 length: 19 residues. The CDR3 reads CASSEEAPHTGGYPDTQYF. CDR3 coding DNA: TGCGCCAGCAGTGAGGAAGCCCCCCACACAGGGGGCTACCCTGATACGCAGTATTTT.

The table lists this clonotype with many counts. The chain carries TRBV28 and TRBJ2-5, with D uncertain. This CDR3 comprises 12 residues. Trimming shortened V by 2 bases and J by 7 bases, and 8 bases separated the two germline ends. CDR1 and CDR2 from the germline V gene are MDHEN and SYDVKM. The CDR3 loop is CASSLNIGTQYF. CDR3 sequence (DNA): TGTGCCAGCAGTTTAAACATCGGGACCCAGTACTTC.

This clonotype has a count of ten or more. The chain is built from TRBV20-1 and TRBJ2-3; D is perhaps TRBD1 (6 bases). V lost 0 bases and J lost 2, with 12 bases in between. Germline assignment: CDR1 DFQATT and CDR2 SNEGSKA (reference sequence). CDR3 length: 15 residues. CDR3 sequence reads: CSAREWPGVTDTQYF. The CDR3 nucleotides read TGCAGTGCTAGAGAGTGGCCAGGGGTCACAGATACGCAGTATTTT.

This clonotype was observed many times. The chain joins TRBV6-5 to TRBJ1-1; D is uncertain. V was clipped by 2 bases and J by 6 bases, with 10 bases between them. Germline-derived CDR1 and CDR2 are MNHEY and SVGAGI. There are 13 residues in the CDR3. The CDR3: CASSYPTAPEAFF. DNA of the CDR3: TGTGCCAGCAGTTACCCGACGGCGCCTGAAGCTTTCTTT.

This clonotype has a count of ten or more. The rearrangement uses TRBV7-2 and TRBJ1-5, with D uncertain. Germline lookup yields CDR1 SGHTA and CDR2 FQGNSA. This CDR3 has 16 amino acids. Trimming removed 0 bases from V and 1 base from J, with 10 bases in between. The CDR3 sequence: CASSLALKGSNQPQHF. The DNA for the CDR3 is TGTGCCAGCAGCTTAGCGCTCAAAGGAAGCAATCAGCCCCAGCATTTT.

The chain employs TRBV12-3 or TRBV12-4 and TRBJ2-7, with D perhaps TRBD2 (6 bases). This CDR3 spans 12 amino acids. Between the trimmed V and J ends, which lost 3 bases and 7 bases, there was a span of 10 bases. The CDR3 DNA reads TGTGCCAGCAGTTTCTCGGCGGGGGAGCAGTACTTC. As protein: CASSFSAGEQYF.

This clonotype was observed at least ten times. CDR3 region: CASSLDPSQPQHF. In DNA, the CDR3 is TGTGCCAGCAGCTTAGATCCGAGTCAGCCCCAGCATTTT. V and J are TRBV7-9 and TRBJ1-5; the D is unclear. The CDR3 runs to 13 residues. The germline gives CDR1 SEHNR, CDR2 FQNEAQ (reference sequence). V lost 1 base and J lost 6, with 7 bases in between.

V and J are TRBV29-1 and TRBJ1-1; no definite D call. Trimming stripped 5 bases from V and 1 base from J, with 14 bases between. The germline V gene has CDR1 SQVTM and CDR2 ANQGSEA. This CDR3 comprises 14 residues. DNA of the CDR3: TGCAGCGTTTACCTTCGGACGGAGAACACTGAAGCTTTCTTT. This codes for CSVYLRTENTEAFF.

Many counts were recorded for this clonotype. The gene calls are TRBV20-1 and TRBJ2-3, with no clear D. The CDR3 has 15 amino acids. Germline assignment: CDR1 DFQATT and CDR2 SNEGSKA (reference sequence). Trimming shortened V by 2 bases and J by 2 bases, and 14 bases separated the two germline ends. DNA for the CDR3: TGCAGTGCTAGAAGGGTAGGGATTTACACAGATACGCAGTATTTT. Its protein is CSARRVGIYTDTQYF.

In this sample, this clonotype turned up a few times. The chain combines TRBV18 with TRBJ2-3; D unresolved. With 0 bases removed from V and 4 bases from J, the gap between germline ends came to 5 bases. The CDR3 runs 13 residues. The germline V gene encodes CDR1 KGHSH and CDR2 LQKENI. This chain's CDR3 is CASSPPPADTQYF. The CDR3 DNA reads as TGTGCCAGCTCACCACCTCCCGCAGATACGCAGTATTTT.

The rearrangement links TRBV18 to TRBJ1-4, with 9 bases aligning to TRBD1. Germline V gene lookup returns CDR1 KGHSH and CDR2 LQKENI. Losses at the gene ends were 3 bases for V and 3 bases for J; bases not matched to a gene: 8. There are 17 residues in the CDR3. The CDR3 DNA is TGTGCCAGCTCACCCCCGACAGGGGGGGATCCTAATGAAAAACTGTTTTTT. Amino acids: CASSPPTGGDPNEKLFF. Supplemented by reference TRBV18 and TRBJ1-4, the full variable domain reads NAGVMQNPRHLVRRRGQEARLRCSPMKGHSHVYWYRQLPEEGLKFMVYLQKENIIDESGMPKERFSAEFPKEGPSILRIQQVVRGDSAAYFCASSPPTGGDPNEKLFFGSGTQLSVL.

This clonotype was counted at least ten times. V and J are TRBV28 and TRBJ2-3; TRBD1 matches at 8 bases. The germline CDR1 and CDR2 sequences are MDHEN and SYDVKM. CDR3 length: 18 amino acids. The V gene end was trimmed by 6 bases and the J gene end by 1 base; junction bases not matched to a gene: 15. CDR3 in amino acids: CASSLPRQSTGGTDTQYF. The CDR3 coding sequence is TGTGCCAGCAGCCTCCCCCGACAGTCGACAGGGGGCACAGATACGCAGTATTTT.

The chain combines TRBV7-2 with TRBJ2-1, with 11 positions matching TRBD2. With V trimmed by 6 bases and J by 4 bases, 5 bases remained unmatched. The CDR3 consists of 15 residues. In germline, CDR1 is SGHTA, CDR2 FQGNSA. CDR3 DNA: TGTGCCAGCAGTCCTACTAGCGGGGGTTACAATGAGCAGTTCTTC. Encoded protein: CASSPTSGGYNEQFF.